This paragraph reports one TCR beta chain. In the original workflow: Quantification of nucleated cells was approximated via reference gene primer amplification. The method was immunoSEQ multiplex PCR; TCRdb's version includes in-frame clones alone and lacks a portion of them. For V, J and clone size, that table is used; D and trimming come from the DNA. The table records over 250,000 clones, roughly nine tenths of them present only once. Clinical history reported by participants formed the basis on which cohorts were assigned. The V and J ends lost 5 bases and 4 bases, in that order; junction bases with no gene match: 8. Germline CDR1 reads LNHDA; CDR2 reads SQIVND (reference sequence). There are 15 residues in the CDR3. This sample is part of a study of blood T cell repertoires in COVID-19. About the research overall: Collection of acute and convalescent COVID-19 samples took place in the United States, Italy and Spain.

Sample: PBMCs or T cells enriched from blood (not recorded which). The gene calls are TRBV19 and TRBJ1-2; 9 bases match TRBD1. The clonotype comes from a woman between 18 and 30 years old who had recovered from COVID-19. The CDR3 nucleotides read TGTGCCAGTAGTGTCCCGAGGACAGGGGCCTATGGCTACACCTTC. Amino acids: CASSVPRTGAYGYTF.